The 31 T cell receptor beta chains below come from one sample, sequenced in a study of T-cell memory formation after mild COVID-19. TCRdb recomputed calls from the 5' RACE reads with MiXCR, one row per CDR3 protein. Here the sample spans roughly 300,000 distinct CDR3 sequences, 15% to 20% being singletons. Specimen: PBMCs or a T cell subset sorted from them (not recorded which). These TCRs come from a man aged 18 to 30 who had mild COVID-19 (a few samples of this study predate the infection). Cell type and time point are not known.

This clonotype has only a few counts. J is TRBJ2-7 and V is TRBV4-1, with D perhaps matching TRBD2 (5 bases). Germline V lookup: CDR1 MGHRA, CDR2 YSYEKL. The V gene lost 1 base and the J gene lost 5 bases, with 9 bases spanning the gap. This CDR3 has 13 amino acids. The CDR3 sequence: CASSQVGSDEQYF. CDR3 nucleotide sequence: TGCGCCAGCAGCCAAGTAGGTAGCGACGAGCAGTACTTC.

The chain links TRBV29-1 to TRBJ1-1; no clear D gene. This CDR3 comprises 13 residues. V was pared by 7 bases and J by 4 bases, with 16 bases between. Germline V CDR1 and CDR2: SQVTM, ANQGSEA. The CDR3 sequence: CSASTLGGTEAFF. Here the CDR3 DNA reads TGCAGCGCCTCGACCCTAGGAGGCACTGAAGCTTTCTTT.

This clonotype was picked up a small number of times. The chain joins TRBV11-2 to TRBJ2-7; D tentatively reads TRBD1 or TRBD2 (6 bases each). The CDR3 is 16 amino acids. The germline CDR1 and CDR2 sequences are SGHAT and FQNNGV. Between the trimmed V and J ends, which lost 3 bases and 3 bases, there was a span of 18 bases. The CDR3, as DNA: TGTGCCAGCAGCTTCGGAGGGGTTCAGGGGCTCTACGAGCAGTACTTC. It codes for CASSFGGVQGLYEQYF.

This clonotype was seen a few times. The chain links TRBV5-1 to TRBJ2-2; D is uncertain. Trimming took 1 base from V and 7 from J, leaving 14 bases between them. The germline CDR1 and CDR2 sequences are SGHRS and YFSETQ. The CDR3 loop spans 15 amino acids. Here the CDR3 reads CASSLSGLSRGELFF. The CDR3 DNA sequence: TGCGCCAGCAGCTTGTCAGGTCTATCGCGCGGGGAGCTGTTTTTT.

This clonotype came up many times. V usage is TRBV12-3 or TRBV12-4 and J usage is TRBJ2-3, with TRBD1 as a possible D gene (6 bases). V lost 4 bases and J lost 5, with 10 bases in between. The CDR3 sequence is 13 residues long. DNA for the CDR3: TGTGCCAGCAGTTCGGGACATGGAGATACGCAGTATTTT. Translation gives CASSSGHGDTQYF.

The V and J genes are TRBV7-9 and TRBJ1-1, with D maybe TRBD1 (6 bases). There are 14 residues in the CDR3. Trimming took 7 bases from V and 1 from J, leaving 13 bases between them. In germline, CDR1 is SEHNR, CDR2 FQNEAQ (reference sequence). The CDR3 reads CASTNLTGNTEAFF. The CDR3 DNA reads TGTGCCAGCACGAACCTGACAGGGAACACTGAAGCTTTCTTT.

This clonotype was seen more than once but under ten times. This sequence joins TRBV28 and TRBJ2-2; D not certain. This CDR3 contains 14 residues. The germline V gene encodes CDR1 MDHEN and CDR2 SYDVKM. The V gene lost 5 bases and the J gene lost 1 base, with 8 bases spanning the gap. CDR3 residues: CASSPPRNTGELFF. The CDR3 DNA sequence: TGTGCCAGCAGTCCCCCTAGGAACACCGGGGAGCTGTTTTTT.

This clonotype was counted only a few times. The chain joins TRBV14 to TRBJ1-4; 7 nucleotides match TRBD1. The CDR3 covers 13 residues. Germline values: CDR1 SGHDN, CDR2 FVKESK. With V trimmed by 4 bases and J by 7 bases, 3 bases remained unmatched. The CDR3 loop reads CASSRQGGEKLFF. CDR3 DNA sequence: TGTGCCAGCAGCCGACAGGGTGGTGAAAAACTGTTTTTT.

The V call is TRBV7-9, the J call TRBJ1-2; tentatively, D is TRBD1 (5 bases). The CDR3 is 14 residues long. Trimming cost V 4 bases and J 3 bases, with 12 bases left between them. Germline CDR1 reads SEHNR; CDR2 reads FQNEAQ (reference sequence). The CDR3 region has the DNA TGTGCCAGCAGCTCCATCGGGGGATACTATGGCTACACCTTC. This gives the protein CASSSIGGYYGYTF.

This clonotype turned up a few times. V is TRBV12-3 or TRBV12-4 and J is TRBJ2-3; D call uncertain. V was cut by 1 base and J by 3 bases, with 14 bases left in between. The CDR3 is 16 residues long. The CDR3 reads CASSLVAGVRTDTQYF. The CDR3 coding sequence is TGTGCCAGCAGTTTAGTAGCAGGCGTTAGGACAGATACGCAGTATTTT.

The chain employs TRBV20-1 and TRBJ1-6, with D perhaps matching TRBD1 (6 bases). The CDR3 contains 13 residues. V was cut by 2 bases and J by 6 bases, with 8 bases left in between. Germline V gene lookup returns CDR1 DFQATT and CDR2 SNEGSKA (reference sequence). The CDR3 loop reads CSARPGANSPLHF. CDR3 coding DNA: TGCAGTGCTAGACCGGGGGCTAATTCACCCCTCCACTTT.

Ten or more counts support this clonotype. V and J are TRBV5-1 and TRBJ2-1, with TRBD2 matching 13 bases. The CDR3 covers 14 residues. V shed 7 bases, J shed 7 bases, and the junction held 5 bases outside the gene matches. Per the germline V gene, CDR1 is SGHRS and CDR2 is YFSETQ. The CDR3 loop reads CASDRGLAGNEQFF. The CDR3, as DNA: TGCGCCAGCGACCGGGGACTAGCGGGGAATGAGCAGTTCTTC. The full variable domain, rest sourced from reference TRBV5-1 and TRBJ2-1, is KAGVTQTPRYLIKTRGQQVTLSCSPISGHRSVSWYQQTPGQGLQFLFEYFSETQRNKGNFPGRFSGRQFSNSRSEMNVSTLELGDSALYLCASDRGLAGNEQFFGPGTRLTVL.

This clonotype was recorded a few times. This sequence joins TRBV5-1 and TRBJ1-1; D might be TRBD1 (5 bases). Germline V lookup: CDR1 SGHRS, CDR2 YFSETQ. The V gene lost 4 bases and the J gene lost 3 bases, with 10 bases spanning the gap. The CDR3 extends over 13 amino acids. The CDR3 protein is CASSPVGDTEAFF. CDR3 sequence (DNA): TGCGCCAGCAGCCCAGTGGGGGACACTGAAGCTTTCTTT.

The chain joins TRBV20-1 to TRBJ2-3; D unresolved. The CDR3 has 15 residues. Germline CDR1 is DFQATT and CDR2 is SNEGSKA (reference sequence). V was cut by 0 bases and J by 4 bases, with 14 bases left in between. The CDR3 sequence is CSARDRFRLSDTQYF. The CDR3 nucleotides are TGCAGTGCTAGAGATCGTTTTAGGTTATCAGATACGCAGTATTTT.

This chain uses TRBV5-1 with TRBJ1-1; possible D gene TRBD1, 5 bases. V was trimmed by 5 bases and J by 5 bases, leaving 13 bases between them. CDR3 length equals 13 residues. Germline CDR1 SGHRS, CDR2 YFSETQ. This CDR3 is CASRVQGGTEAFF. The CDR3 DNA reads TGCGCCAGCAGGGTCCAGGGCGGAACTGAAGCTTTCTTT.

The chain employs TRBV3-2 and TRBJ1-1. TRBV3-2 is designated a pseudogene. The CDR3 has 14 residues. The CDR3 DNA sequence: TGTGCCAGCAGCCCTACAGAGCTGAACACTGAAGCTTTCTTT. This gives the protein CASSPTELNTEAFF.

This clonotype appeared a few times. The chain combines TRBV5-1 with TRBJ2-7, with D tentatively TRBD2 (6 bases). The CDR3 is 15 amino acids. Trimming shortened V by 4 bases and J by 6 bases, and 20 bases separated the two germline ends. The V gene's germline CDR1 is SGHRS and CDR2 YFSETQ. CDR3 coding DNA: TGCGCCAGCAGCCTTTCGGGAGCCCCGATGGGCGAGCAGTACGTC. Translation: CASSLSGAPMGEQYV.

This clonotype was counted only a few times. The chain employs TRBV6-2 or TRBV6-3 and TRBJ2-3; no clear D. The ends were cut back, 5 bases at V and 0 bases at J, with 9 bases in the middle. This CDR3 spans 14 amino acids. From germline, CDR1 is MNHEY and CDR2 SVGEGT. In nucleotides, the CDR3 is TGTGCCAGCAGTCGCCGGCAGAGCACAGATACGCAGTATTTT. It specifies CASSRRQSTDTQYF.

J is TRBJ2-1 and V is TRBV7-6; D tentatively fits TRBD1 or TRBD2 (5 bases each). V lost 5 bases and J 7 bases, leaving 21 bases between the germline ends. Looked up from germline, CDR1 is SGHVS and CDR2 is FNYEAQ. This CDR3 region has 16 residues. The CDR3 sequence: CASSVLGSIKGNEQFF. The CDR3 nucleotides are TGTGCCAGCAGCGTACTAGGTAGTATCAAGGGGAATGAGCAGTTCTTC.

The CDR3 is CASKTQENIQYF. CDR3 bases: TGTGCCAGCAAGACACAGGAAAACATTCAGTACTTC. The J gene is TRBJ2-4, the V gene TRBV28; TRBD1 is a possible D gene (5 bases). There are 12 residues in the CDR3. V lost 7 bases, J lost 5 bases, and 9 bases lay in between. Germline-derived CDR1 and CDR2 are MDHEN and SYDVKM.

This clonotype was counted at least ten times. This sequence joins TRBV5-1 and TRBJ2-1; 7 bases are shared with TRBD1. V lost 6 bases and J lost 5; bases outside the gene matches: 11. The CDR3 contains 15 residues. The germline gives CDR1 SGHRS, CDR2 YFSETQ. This CDR3 reads CASTPWQGVDNEQFF. CDR3 DNA sequence: TGCGCCAGCACCCCGTGGCAGGGGGTTGACAATGAGCAGTTCTTC.

This clonotype was seen a few times. This rearrangement joins TRBV12-3 or TRBV12-4 to TRBJ2-3; 8 bases match TRBD2. The CDR3 loop spans 16 amino acids. V gave up 5 bases and J gave up 2 bases; unmatched junction bases: 9. CDR3 residues: CASSLLGRGATDTQYF. The CDR3 DNA reads TGTGCCAGCAGTCTCCTAGGGCGGGGGGCCACAGATACGCAGTATTTT.

This clonotype was counted only a few times. This sequence joins TRBV5-6 and TRBJ1-6, with D perhaps TRBD1 (6 bases). The CDR3 is 14 amino acids. The V gene's germline CDR1 is SGHDT and CDR2 YYEEEE. The germline V and J ends were trimmed by 4 bases and 11 bases, with 16 bases remaining between them. The CDR3 here is CASSLGQLSPPLHF. CDR3 DNA sequence: TGTGCCAGCAGCCTCGGACAGTTAAGTCCACCCCTCCACTTT.

The J gene is TRBJ2-3, the V gene TRBV18; TRBD2 aligns across 9 bases. CDR3 length equals 16 residues. J was trimmed by 4 bases and V by 2 bases; bases with no gene match: 7. Germline-derived CDR1 and CDR2 are KGHSH and LQKENI. CDR3 in amino acids: CASSPTAGGLSDTQYF. The CDR3 DNA reads TGTGCCAGCTCACCAACCGCGGGGGGGCTGTCAGATACGCAGTATTTT. The whole variable domain, remainder taken from reference TRBV18 and TRBJ2-3, is NAGVMQNPRHLVRRRGQEARLRCSPMKGHSHVYWYRQLPEEGLKFMVYLQKENIIDESGMPKERFSAEFPKEGPSILRIQQVVRGDSAAYFCASSPTAGGLSDTQYFGPGTRLTVL.

The sample holds a few counts of this clonotype. The V gene is TRBV5-1, the J gene TRBJ2-7, with D unclear. In germline, CDR1 is SGHRS, CDR2 YFSETQ. V was trimmed by 0 bases and J by 6 bases, leaving 16 bases between them. The CDR3 spans 15 residues. The DNA for the CDR3 is TGCGCCAGCAGCTTGGATGGGGATGGGTCTCTCGAGCAGTACTTC. This sequence encodes CASSLDGDGSLEQYF.

This clonotype appeared many times. This rearrangement joins TRBV15 to TRBJ2-3, with 7 bases matching TRBD2. Trimming took 1 base from V and 4 from J; bases not matched to a gene: 5. Germline CDR1 reads LNHNV; CDR2 reads YYDKDF (reference sequence). The CDR3 runs 15 residues. The CDR3 DNA sequence: TGTGCCACCAGCAGAGGGGGAGGGCACGCAGATACGCAGTATTTT. Translation gives CATSRGGGHADTQYF. The complete variable domain, with remaining parts taken from reference TRBV15 and TRBJ2-3, reads DAMVIQNPRYQVTQFGKPVTLSCSQTLNHNVMYWYQQKSSQAPKLLFHYYDKDFNNEADTPDNFQSRRPNTSFCFLDIRSPGLGDTAMYLCATSRGGGHADTQYFGPGTRLTVL.

The CDR3: CASSYLVSDGYTF. Here the CDR3 DNA reads TGTGCCAGCAGTTATCTCGTATCCGATGGCTACACCTTC. The chain employs TRBV6-2 or TRBV6-3 and TRBJ1-2; no clear D. From germline, CDR1 is MNHEY and CDR2 SVGEGT. The V end was cut by 3 bases, the J end by 6 bases, with 11 bases between. There are 13 residues in the CDR3.

This clonotype was found many times. This CDR3 reads CASSRSRGASLAEAFF. In DNA, the CDR3 is TGTGCCAGCAGCCGCTCCCGGGGGGCTTCTTTGGCTGAAGCTTTCTTT. The chain couples TRBV7-2 to TRBJ1-1; a possible D gene is TRBD1 (6 bases). Germline V lookup: CDR1 SGHTA, CDR2 FQGNSA. The CDR3 runs 16 residues. V was pared by 5 bases and J by 6 bases, with 22 bases between.

The chain joins TRBV12-3 or TRBV12-4 to TRBJ1-2; unclear D gene. Trimming shortened V by 8 bases and J by 7 bases, and 11 bases separated the two germline ends. The CDR3 runs to 11 residues. For the CDR3, the DNA is TGTGCCAGCCAAGTCTTAGGTGGCTACACCTTC. Protein product: CASQVLGGYTF.

The chain is built from TRBV12-3 or TRBV12-4 and TRBJ1-1, with unresolved D. The germline V and J ends were trimmed by 3 bases and 2 bases, with 7 bases remaining between them. There are 13 residues in the CDR3. CDR3 in amino acids: CASSLNSNTEAFF. The CDR3, as DNA: TGTGCCAGCAGTTTGAACAGCAACACTGAAGCTTTCTTT.

This clonotype was counted only a few times. The chain uses TRBV13 and TRBJ2-7; D perhaps matches TRBD1 (5 bases). The CDR3 sequence is 12 residues long. The germline V and J ends were trimmed by 8 bases and 2 bases, with 10 bases remaining between them. Germline loops: CDR1 PRHDT, CDR2 FYEKMQ (reference sequence). The CDR3, as DNA: TGTGCCAGCGGGGCCGTGCCCTACGAGCAGTACGTC. Translated, it gives CASGAVPYEQYV.